The 30 T cell receptor beta chains in this list originate from one sample, sequenced in a study of blood T cell repertoires in COVID-19. Profiled with immunoSEQ multiplex PCR; TCRdb holds only in-frame clones, not every one. This repertoire shows some 180,000 clones, 80% to 90% found once; its top ten account for about 12%. The sample consisted of peripheral blood. The receptors come from an elderly woman with COVID-19, enrolled during active disease.

The genes are TRBV4-2 and TRBJ2-3; 16 bases line up with TRBD2. The junction had 13 bases not matched to a gene; V was cut back by 4 bases and J by 3 bases. CDR1 and CDR2 (germline): LGHNA, YNFKEQ. The CDR3 runs 20 residues. The DNA for the CDR3 is TGTGCCAGCAGCCCAAACATCGGGACTAGCGGGGGGGCTATAACAGATACGCAGTATTTT. Protein: CASSPNIGTSGGAITDTQYF.

The V and J genes are TRBV4-3 and TRBJ2-1; 7 bases are shared with TRBD2. Germline values: CDR1 LGHNA, CDR2 YSLEER. The V gene end was trimmed by 4 bases and the J gene end by 1 base; junction bases not matched to a gene: 7. The CDR3 contains 16 residues. CDR3 amino acids: CASSRIWGGSYNEQFF. As DNA, the CDR3 is TGCGCCAGCAGCCGGATTTGGGGGGGTTCCTACAATGAGCAGTTCTTC.

Only one count was recorded for this clone. The chain has TRBV29-1 and TRBJ2-3; perhaps TRBD1 as D (6 bases). Trimming cost V 5 bases and J 2 bases, with 11 bases left between them. CDR3 length equals 13 residues. In germline, CDR1 is SQVTM, CDR2 ANQGSEA. CDR3: CSVWTANTDTQYF. In DNA form, the CDR3 reads TGCAGCGTTTGGACAGCAAACACAGATACGCAGTATTTT.

In nucleotides, the CDR3 is TGTGCCAGTAGTACTAAGTACACTGAAGCTTTCTTT. Its translation: CASSTKYTEAFF. This chain uses TRBV19 with TRBJ1-1; no definite D call. V lost 4 bases to trimming and J lost 3 bases, with 6 bases between them. CDR1 is LNHDA and CDR2 is SQIVND in the germline V gene (reference sequence). The CDR3 length is 12 residues.

The CDR3 nucleotides read TGTGCCAGCAGCACCCCGCTAATCACAGATACGCAGTATTTT. The encoded protein is CASSTPLITDTQYF. The rearrangement uses TRBV11-2 and TRBJ2-3, with D uncertain. The length of the CDR3 is 14 residues. CDR1 is SGHAT and CDR2 is FQNNGV in the germline V gene. V gave up 5 bases and J gave up 2 bases, with 11 bases separating them. Based on the CDR3 plus reference TRBV11-2 and TRBJ2-3, the full variable domain is EAGVAQSPRYKIIEKRQSVAFWCNPISGHATLYWYQQILGQGPKLLIQFQNNGVVDDSQLPKDRFSAERLKGVDSTLKIQPAKLEDSAVYLCASSTPLITDTQYFGPGTRLTVL.

This chain uses TRBV6-1 with TRBJ1-4; a weak D match, TRBD1 (5 bases). Looked up from germline, CDR1 is MNHNS and CDR2 is SASEGT. This CDR3 is built from 17 residues. V dropped 4 bases and J dropped 0 bases, with 15 bases sitting between them. The chain's CDR3 is CASSARRGGATNEKLFF. The CDR3 bases are TGTGCCAGCAGTGCCCGACGTGGGGGGGCAACTAATGAAAAACTGTTTTTT.

The rearrangement links TRBV5-1 to TRBJ2-1, with 7 bases identical to TRBD2. V gave up 4 bases and J gave up 4 bases; unmatched junction bases: 5. Germline V lookup: CDR1 SGHRS, CDR2 YFSETQ. The CDR3 covers 14 residues. CDR3 nucleotide sequence: TGCGCCAGCAGCGGGCTAGCGGAATACAATGAGCAGTTCTTC. It is translated as CASSGLAEYNEQFF. The full variable domain, with the rest looked up from reference TRBV5-1 and TRBJ2-1, is KAGVTQTPRYLIKTRGQQVTLSCSPISGHRSVSWYQQTPGQGLQFLFEYFSETQRNKGNFPGRFSGRQFSNSRSEMNVSTLELGDSALYLCASSGLAEYNEQFFGPGTRLTVL.

The chain has TRBV5-1 and TRBJ2-3; possible D gene TRBD2, 5 bases. CDR3 size: 14 residues. Trimming left V 6 bases short and J 6 bases short, with 17 bases between. The germline V gene encodes CDR1 SGHRS and CDR2 YFSETQ. CDR3 nucleotides: TGCGCCAGCACCCTGGAGCGGTCCGGTGATACGCAGTATTTT. It specifies CASTLERSGDTQYF.

V usage is TRBV5-1 and J usage is TRBJ2-7, with 8 bases identical to TRBD2. The V gene end was trimmed by 4 bases and the J gene end by 3 bases; junction bases not matched to a gene: 6. This CDR3 contains 14 residues. Germline-derived CDR1 and CDR2 are SGHRS and YFSETQ. The CDR3 nucleotides read TGCGCCAGCAGCACAACCGGGACTAGCTACGAGCAGTACTTC. Protein: CASSTTGTSYEQYF. Full variable domain (missing parts from reference TRBV5-1 and TRBJ2-7): KAGVTQTPRYLIKTRGQQVTLSCSPISGHRSVSWYQQTPGQGLQFLFEYFSETQRNKGNFPGRFSGRQFSNSRSEMNVSTLELGDSALYLCASSTTGTSYEQYFGPGTRLTVT.

The chain is built from TRBV7-2 and TRBJ2-5, with D possibly being TRBD1 (6 bases). Trimming took 5 bases from V and 4 from J, leaving 14 bases between them. The germline gives CDR1 SGHTA, CDR2 FQGNSA. This CDR3 region has 14 residues. CDR3 in amino acids: CASSPYRVSETQYF. As DNA, the CDR3 is TGTGCCAGCAGCCCCTACAGGGTTTCAGAGACCCAGTACTTC. Combining the CDR3 with reference TRBV7-2 and TRBJ2-5 gives the whole variable domain GAGVSQSPSNKVTEKGKDVELRCDPISGHTALYWYRQSLGQGLEFLIYFQGNSAPDKSGLPSDRFSAERTGGSVSTLTIQRTQQEDSAVYLCASSPYRVSETQYFGPGTRLLVL.

The rearrangement uses TRBV2 and TRBJ1-2, with 7 bases fitting TRBD1. The CDR3 runs 13 residues. From germline, CDR1 is SNHLY and CDR2 FYNNEI. V shed 5 bases and J 4 bases; nucleotides not matched to a gene: 4. The CDR3 here is CASSSGDSYGYTF. DNA of the CDR3: TGTGCCAGCAGTTCTGGGGACAGCTATGGCTACACCTTC.

This rearrangement joins TRBV9 to TRBJ1-3; tentative D call: TRBD1 (6 bases). This CDR3 region has 16 residues. CDR1 is SGDLS and CDR2 is YYNGEE in the germline V gene. V dropped 4 bases and J dropped 1 base, with 15 bases sitting between them. This CDR3 reads CASSSLRQESGNTIYF. The CDR3 DNA follows: TGTGCCAGCAGCTCGCTCCGACAGGAGTCTGGAAACACCATATATTTT.

This chain uses TRBV2 with TRBJ2-1; 8 bases map to TRBD1. The trim removed 0 bases at V and 0 bases at J, leaving 10 bases unmatched. The CDR3 consists of 19 residues. Germline CDR1 SNHLY, CDR2 FYNNEI. CDR3 in DNA: TGTGCCAGCAGTGAAGCGCTTCAGGGGGCGGCGAGCTCCTACAATGAGCAGTTCTTC. Amino acids: CASSEALQGAASSYNEQFF.

This clone was observed a handful of times. Here the CDR3 reads CASSLPGLATNEQYF. CDR3 bases: TGTGCCAGCAGTTTACCCGGACTAGCGACTAACGAGCAGTACTTC. The chain carries TRBV28 and TRBJ2-7, with 9 bases lining up with TRBD2. V lost 2 bases to trimming and J lost 5 bases; unmatched junction nucleotides: 7. The CDR3 runs to 15 residues. Germline V gene data show CDR1 as MDHEN and CDR2 as SYDVKM.

The rearrangement joins TRBV5-1 to TRBJ2-3; TRBD2 is a possible D gene (7 bases). V was pared by 7 bases and J by 6 bases, with 15 bases between. This CDR3 comprises 13 residues. The V gene's germline CDR1 is SGHRS and CDR2 YFSETQ. The CDR3 loop is CASSRGAGDTQYF. CDR3 DNA: TGCGCCAGCTCCCGGGGGGCCGGCGATACGCAGTATTTT.

The rearrangement uses TRBV20-1 and TRBJ1-2, with TRBD1 matching 8 bases. J gave up 8 bases and V 4 bases, and 3 bases lay outside the gene matches. The germline V gene has CDR1 DFQATT and CDR2 SNEGSKA (reference sequence). The length of the CDR3 is 11 residues. The CDR3 reads CSATGTGGYTF. As DNA, the CDR3 is TGCAGTGCTACCGGGACAGGCGGCTACACCTTC.

The genes are TRBV7-9 and TRBJ2-6; TRBD2 matches at 15 bases. Germline CDR1 and CDR2: SEHNR and FQNEAQ (reference sequence). The CDR3 is 18 residues long. The V gene end was trimmed by 5 bases and the J gene end by 0 bases; junction bases not matched to a gene: 2. CDR3 amino acids: CASSPGLAGGSGANVLTF. Written as DNA, the CDR3 is TGTGCCAGCAGCCCGGGACTAGCGGGAGGCTCTGGGGCCAACGTCCTGACTTTC.

In this sample, this clone turned up a few times. V gene TRBV6-5 combines with J gene TRBJ2-7; 7 bases are a match to TRBD1. V dropped 2 bases and J dropped 2; count of bases not matched to a gene: 3. The CDR3 is made up of 14 amino acids. Germline lookup yields CDR1 MNHEY and CDR2 SVGAGI. CDR3 protein: CASSYGTDPYEQYF. CDR3 nucleotide sequence: TGTGCCAGCAGTTACGGGACAGATCCCTACGAGCAGTACTTC.

The rearrangement links TRBV2 to TRBJ2-2, with D tentatively TRBD1 (5 bases). Germline V gives CDR1 SNHLY, CDR2 FYNNEI. The CDR3 has 13 amino acids. The ends were cut back, 1 base at V and 10 bases at J, with 10 bases in the middle. In nucleotides, the CDR3 is TGTGCCAGCAGTGAAGATAGGGGCACGGAGCTGTTTTTT. Translation gives CASSEDRGTELFF. The complete variable domain, with remaining parts taken from reference TRBV2 and TRBJ2-2, reads EPEVTQTPSHQVTQMGQEVILRCVPISNHLYFYWYRQILGQKVEFLVSFYNNEISEKSEIFDDQFSVERPDGSNFTLKIRSTKLEDSAMYFCASSEDRGTELFFGEGSRLTVL.

J is TRBJ1-2 and V is TRBV6-2 or TRBV6-3, with D possibly TRBD1 on 6 matching bases. V lost 4 bases, J lost 4 bases, and 16 bases lay in between. The CDR3 contains 15 residues. Germline CDR1 MNHEY, CDR2 SVGEGT. This CDR3 is CASSLGDGQIYGYTF. CDR3 bases: TGTGCCAGCAGTTTGGGCGATGGACAGATCTATGGCTACACCTTC.

V and J are TRBV7-9 and TRBJ2-3, with unresolved D. Germline V CDR1 and CDR2: SEHNR, FQNEAQ (reference sequence). The V gene lost 2 bases and the J gene lost 0 bases, with 15 bases spanning the gap. The length of the CDR3 is 17 residues. CDR3 loop: CASSLRLRSASTDTQYF. The CDR3 DNA reads TGTGCCAGCAGCTTACGTTTGAGGAGCGCCAGCACAGATACGCAGTATTTT.

This clone was found once. V usage is TRBV24-1 and J usage is TRBJ2-1, with a tentative D call TRBD1 (7 bases). Germline V gene lookup returns CDR1 KGHDR and CDR2 SFDVKD. This CDR3 is built from 15 residues. V gave up 9 bases and J gave up 0 bases, with 14 bases separating them. The CDR3: CATGGGPGSYNEQFF. DNA of the CDR3: TGTGCCACCGGAGGGGGCCCAGGCTCCTACAATGAGCAGTTCTTC.

The chain carries TRBV28 and TRBJ2-7; 9 bases are shared with TRBD1. V lost 8 bases and J lost 3; bases outside the gene matches: 14. CDR1 and CDR2 (germline): MDHEN, SYDVKM. This CDR3 is 16 amino acids long. CDR3 sequence: CASLGQGTGWGYEQYF. DNA for the CDR3: TGTGCCAGCCTTGGTCAGGGGACAGGGTGGGGCTACGAGCAGTACTTC. The whole variable domain, remainder taken from reference TRBV28 and TRBJ2-7, is DVKVTQSSRYLVKRTGEKVFLECVQDMDHENMFWYRQDPGLGLRLIYFSYDVKMKEKGDIPEGYSVSREKKERFSLILESASTNQTSMYLCASLGQGTGWGYEQYFGPGTRLTVT.

The chain has TRBV28 and TRBJ2-7; the match to TRBD2 covers 8 bases. Germline V gene lookup returns CDR1 MDHEN and CDR2 SYDVKM. The length of the CDR3 is 15 residues. V lost 4 bases to trimming and J lost 2 bases; unmatched junction nucleotides: 7. CDR3 residues: CASSSLTSATYEQYF. CDR3 nucleotides: TGTGCCAGCAGTTCCTTGACTAGCGCTACCTACGAGCAGTACTTC.

The rearrangement uses TRBV7-9 and TRBJ2-7; TRBD1 is a possible D gene (6 bases). V lost 4 bases to trimming and J lost 3 bases, with 25 bases between them. CDR1 SEHNR and CDR2 FQNEAQ come from the germline V gene (reference sequence). The length of the CDR3 is 18 residues. The chain's CDR3 is CASSSNSGQLRGIYEQYF. CDR3 coding DNA: TGTGCCAGCAGCTCCAATTCCGGACAGCTTAGAGGGATCTACGAGCAGTACTTC.

A single count supports this clone. The CDR3, as DNA: TGTGCCAGCAGCGACAGCGGGACGAACGGCGCTTTCTTT. This codes for CASSDSGTNGAFF. The V call is TRBV3-1 (or the pseudogene TRBV3-2), the J call TRBJ1-1, with D perhaps TRBD1 (5 bases). The CDR3 has 13 residues. The germline V gene encodes CDR1 LGHDT and CDR2 YNNKEL (reference sequence). The V end was cut by 5 bases, the J end by 11 bases, with 18 bases between.

This chain uses TRBV28 with TRBJ1-2, with unresolved D. The CDR3 has 15 residues. With 7 bases removed from V and 4 bases from J, the gap between germline ends came to 19 bases. Germline CDR1 reads MDHEN; CDR2 reads SYDVKM. DNA for the CDR3: TGTGCCAGCATTTCGGGGTCTGGGGTCCCCTATGGCTACACCTTC. Translation: CASISGSGVPYGYTF.

The table lists this clone with a few counts. The rearrangement links TRBV5-1 to TRBJ1-1, with TRBD1 identical over 10 bases. Germline trimming cut 0 bases from V and 5 bases from J; bases unmatched to any gene: 10. The germline V gene has CDR1 SGHRS and CDR2 YFSETQ. The CDR3 has 17 residues. CDR3 sequence: CASSLARRQGAGTEAFF. The DNA of the CDR3 is TGCGCCAGCAGCTTGGCCAGAAGACAGGGGGCAGGGACTGAAGCTTTCTTT.

The DNA for the CDR3 is TGTGCCACCAGCCCGGGACAGGGACGCTATGGCTACACCTTC. Translation: CATSPGQGRYGYTF. This chain uses TRBV15 with TRBJ1-2; 9 nucleotides agree with TRBD1. The ends lost 5 bases at V and 4 bases at J; junction bases unmatched: 5. The CDR3 contains 14 residues. Germline values: CDR1 LNHNV, CDR2 YYDKDF (reference sequence).

The chain employs TRBV28 and TRBJ1-2, with 8 bases lining up with TRBD1. From germline, CDR1 is MDHEN and CDR2 SYDVKM. Trimming removed 6 bases from V and 4 bases from J; junction bases left unmatched: 25. This CDR3 has 20 residues. This chain's CDR3 is CASRSPPPGGSTVVGYGYTF. CDR3 nucleotides: TGTGCCAGCAGATCGCCCCCCCCAGGGGGCTCAACCGTCGTTGGCTATGGCTACACCTTC.